This T cell receptor (beta chain) was recovered during a study of blood T cells in healthy people across ages. The CDR3 length is 14 residues. Trimming removed 3 bases at V and 3 bases at J, with 11 bases between. Germline lookup yields CDR1 KGHSH and CDR2 LQKENI. Healthy individuals of Caucasian origin from Russia, aged about 6 to 100, served as donors. The authors ran a second PCR of about 6 to 11 cycles using a sample-barcoded 5' primer and a J-beta primer mix. TCRdb passed the 5' RACE reads through MiXCR, listing each CDR3 protein once. The table has approximately 730,000 distinct CDR3 sequences, approximately 43% seen once; the top ten hold 20% to 25%.

The sequencing sample was made of blood. This clonotype originated in a woman aged 60 to 75 in good health. The V gene is TRBV18, the J gene TRBJ2-5; D unresolved. The DNA for the CDR3 is TGTGCCAGCTCACCGGACCCGAGGAAAGAGACCCAGTACTTC. Encoded protein: CASSPDPRKETQYF.